This T cell receptor (beta chain) originates from a study of cytomegalovirus exposure and HLA in healthy donors. Whole-study results and caveats: In vitro confirmation showed three CMV-associated chains to be CMV antigen specific. The dataset shows that most TCR sequences were rare, while some public TCRs occurred in many donors. The listing of roughly 160 TCR beta chains classed them as cytomegalovirus-associated.

Sequencing was performed with immunoSEQ multiplex PCR; in TCRdb, only in-frame clones are kept and a portion is missing. The top ten hold around 0.9% of the sample, which has roughly 300,000 clones, over 75% seen once. Concerning this clone itself: The antigen is unknown.

The donors were members of the validation cohort, which comprised 120 subjects and was separate from the first cohort of roughly 700 subjects. CDR3 length equals 16 residues. V gave up 4 bases and J gave up 1 base; unmatched junction bases: 3. Germline-derived CDR1 and CDR2 are SGHTA and FQGTGA. This TCR was recovered from a woman aged 18 to 35 in good health and CMV-seronegative. The chain joins TRBV7-3 to TRBJ2-1; TRBD2 aligns across 11 bases. Input material: PBMCs. This CDR3 reads CASSSSSGRSYNEQFF. CDR3 DNA sequence: TGTGCCAGCAGCTCATCTAGCGGGAGGTCCTACAATGAGCAGTTCTTC.